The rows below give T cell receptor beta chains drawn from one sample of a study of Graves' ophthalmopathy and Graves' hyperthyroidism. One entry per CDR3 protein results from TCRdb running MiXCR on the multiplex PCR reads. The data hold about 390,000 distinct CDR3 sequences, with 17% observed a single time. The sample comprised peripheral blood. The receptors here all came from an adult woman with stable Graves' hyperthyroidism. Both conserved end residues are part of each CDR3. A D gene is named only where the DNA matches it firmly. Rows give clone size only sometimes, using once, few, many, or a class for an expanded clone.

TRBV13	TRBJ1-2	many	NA	TGTGCCAGCAGCATTCGAAACCGGGACCCCCAGGGGAATGGCTACACCTTC	CASSIRNRDPQGNGYTF
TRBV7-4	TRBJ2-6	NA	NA	TGTGCCAGCAGCTTAGCCGGACAGTTTGTCTCTGGGGCCAACGTCCTGACTTTC	CASSLAGQFVSGANVLTF
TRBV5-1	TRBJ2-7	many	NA	TGCGCCAGCAGCCAAACACAGGGATCAAGCTACGAGCAGTACTTC	CASSQTQGSSYEQYF
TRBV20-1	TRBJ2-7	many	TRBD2	TGCAGTGCTCCTTTTAGCGGGAGGGGCTCCTACGAGCAGTACTTC	CSAPFSGRGSYEQYF
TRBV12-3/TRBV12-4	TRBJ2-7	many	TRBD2	TGTGCCAGCAGTCCCCCTGCGGGAGCCTTCTACGAGCAGTACTTC	CASSPPAGAFYEQYF
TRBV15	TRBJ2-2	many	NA	TGTGCCACCAGCAGAGATAGGTATACGAACACCGGGGAGCTGTTTTTT	CATSRDRYTNTGELFF
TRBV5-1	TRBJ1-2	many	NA	TGCGCCAGCAGCTTGGAAACCTGGAACTATGGCTACACCTTC	CASSLETWNYGYTF
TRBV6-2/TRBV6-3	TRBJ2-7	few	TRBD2	TGTGCCAGCAGTTACTCGACTAGCGGGAAAGTTTCCCCCTACGAGCAGTACTTC	CASSYSTSGKVSPYEQYF
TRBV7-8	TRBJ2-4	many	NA	TGTGCCAGCAGTTCGAGGGAGGTTGAGTACATTAAGTACTTC	CASSSREVEYIKYF
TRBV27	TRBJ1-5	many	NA	TGTGCCAGCAGTCCAGATACTAGCAATCAGCCCCAGCATTTT	CASSPDTSNQPQHF
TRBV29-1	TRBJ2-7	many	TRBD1	TGCAGCGTTGAGGGGACAGCCTCGGAGCAGTACTTC	CSVEGTASEQYF
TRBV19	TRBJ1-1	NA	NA	TGTGCCAGTAAGACGGGGGCTGAAGCTTTCTTT	CASKTGAEAFF
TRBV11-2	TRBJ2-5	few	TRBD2	TGTGCCAGCAGCCAGACTAGCGGGAGTGAAGAGACCCAGTACTTC	CASSQTSGSEETQYF
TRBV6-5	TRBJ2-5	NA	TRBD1	TGTGCCAGCAGTTCCCAGGGGGACAGCCAAGAGACCCAGTACTTC	CASSSQGDSQETQYF
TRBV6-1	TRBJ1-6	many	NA	TGTGCCAGCAGTGAAATGGGTGGGCAGGGGCATTCACCCCTCCACTTT	CASSEMGGQGHSPLHF
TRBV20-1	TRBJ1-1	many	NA	TGCAGTGCTCTCATTGCCAGCTATTTGAACACTGAAGCTTTCTTT	CSALIASYLNTEAFF
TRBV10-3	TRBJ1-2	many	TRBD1	TGTGCCATCAGTGAGATGGAGGGGGCACGGTATGGCTACACCTTC	CAISEMEGARYGYTF
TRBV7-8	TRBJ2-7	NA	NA	TGTGCCAGCAGCTTAGTTCCGTCGGCGTCCTACGAGCAGTACTTC	CASSLVPSASYEQYF
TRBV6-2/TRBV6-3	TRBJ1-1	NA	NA	TGTGCCAGCAGTCCACCCGGGACATGGGGGACTGAAGCTTTCTTT	CASSPPGTWGTEAFF
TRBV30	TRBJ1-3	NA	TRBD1	TGTGCCTGGGCAGGGGGTTATGGAAACACCATATATTTT	CAWAGGYGNTIYF
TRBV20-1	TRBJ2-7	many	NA	TGCAGTGCTCGACCCACGGTCGGGTTCGAGCAGTACTTC	CSARPTVGFEQYF
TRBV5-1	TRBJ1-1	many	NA	TGCGCCAGCAGCTTGGCCCTACTCACTGAAGCTTTCTTT	CASSLALLTEAFF
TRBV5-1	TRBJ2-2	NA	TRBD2	TGCGCCAGCAGCTTGGGTCTAGCGGGTATTGCCGGGGAGCTGTTTTTT	CASSLGLAGIAGELFF
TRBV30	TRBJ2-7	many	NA	TGTGCCTGGAGCTTGGGGGACCGTCGAGGCGAGCAGTACTTC	CAWSLGDRRGEQYF
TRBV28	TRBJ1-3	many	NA	TGTGCCAGCAGGGGGATTGGAGAGCTCTCTGGAAACACCATATATTTT	CASRGIGELSGNTIYF
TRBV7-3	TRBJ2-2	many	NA	TGTGCCAGCAGCTTCTCGAACACCGGGGAGCTGTTTTTT	CASSFSNTGELFF
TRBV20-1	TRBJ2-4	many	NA	TGCAGTGCTAGAGATTCGGGGGCCCTAGCCAAAAACATTCAGTACTTC	CSARDSGALAKNIQYF
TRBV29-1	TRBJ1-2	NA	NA	TGCAGCGTTGAATCCGCTTCCCGAAACTATGGCTACACCTTC	CSVESASRNYGYTF
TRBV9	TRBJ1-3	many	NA	TGTGCCAGCAGCGTAATGTCCTCTGGAAACACCATATATTTT	CASSVMSSGNTIYF
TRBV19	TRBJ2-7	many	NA	TGTGCCACGAGAAGGACAGACAACTCCTACGAGCAGTACTTC	CATRRTDNSYEQYF
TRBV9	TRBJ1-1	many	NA	TGTGCCAGCAGCGTAGGAACAGGAGAAGCTTTCTTT	CASSVGTGEAFF
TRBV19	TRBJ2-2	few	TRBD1	TGTGCCAGTTGGGACAGGGCGGCGTTGGGGGAGCTGTTTTTT	CASWDRAALGELFF
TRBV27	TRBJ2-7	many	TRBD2	TGTGCCAGCAGTTTATTAGGGACTAGCGGGACAACCTACGAGCAGTACTTC	CASSLLGTSGTTYEQYF
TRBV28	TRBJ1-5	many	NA	TGTGCCAGCAGTTTAGGTAGGGTAGGCAATCAGCCCCAGCATTTT	CASSLGRVGNQPQHF
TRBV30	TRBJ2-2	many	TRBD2	TGTGCCTGGAAGCTAGCGGACTTCACCGGGGAGCTGTTTTTT	CAWKLADFTGELFF
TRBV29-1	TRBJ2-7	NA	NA	TGCAGCGCCTCGTCCTACGACACTTTAAGGCAGTACTTC	CSASSYDTLRQYF
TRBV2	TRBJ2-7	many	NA	TGTGCCAGCAGTGAAGGGGGTGGCGGGGAAATGGGACCTCAGCTCGAGCAGTACTTC	CASSEGGGGEMGPQLEQYF
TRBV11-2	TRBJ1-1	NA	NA	TGTGCCAGCAGCAGCCACCAGAACACTGAAGCTTTCTTT	CASSSHQNTEAFF
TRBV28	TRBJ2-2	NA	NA	TGTGCCAGCAGTTTAGCCCCACCGGGCGGGGAGCTGTTTTTT	CASSLAPPGGELFF
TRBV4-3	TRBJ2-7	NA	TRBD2	TGCGCCAGCAGCCAAGAAGCTAGCGGGATCAACGAGCAGTACTTC	CASSQEASGINEQYF
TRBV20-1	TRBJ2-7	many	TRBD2	TGCAGTGCTAGCGGGAGGACCCCCCACGAGCAGTACTTC	CSASGRTPHEQYF
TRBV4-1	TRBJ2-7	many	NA	TGCGCCAGCAGCCAAGTTCATTGGGAGGTTGGGCTACAAAACTACGAGCAGTACTTC	CASSQVHWEVGLQNYEQYF
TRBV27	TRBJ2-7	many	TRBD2	TGTGCCAGCAGTGAAGTGGGGGAGGGCCTCCACGAGCAGTACTTC	CASSEVGEGLHEQYF
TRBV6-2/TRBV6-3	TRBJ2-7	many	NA	TGTGCCAGTTCCGGGACAATTCTCCTCGAGCAGTACTTC	CASSGTILLEQYF
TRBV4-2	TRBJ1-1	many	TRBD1	TGTGCCAGCAGCCTTGACAGGGACGGAGGAGCTTTCTTT	CASSLDRDGGAFF
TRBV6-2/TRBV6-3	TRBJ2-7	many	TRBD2	TGTGCCAGCAGTTACCCACCTTGGCGGGAGGTCTACGAGCAGTACTTC	CASSYPPWREVYEQYF
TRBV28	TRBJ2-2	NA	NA	TGTGCCAGCAGTTTGGCGGGTCCCCCCCCCGGGGAGCCGTTTTTT	CASSLAGPPPGEPFF
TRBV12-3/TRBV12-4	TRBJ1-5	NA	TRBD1	TGTGCCAGCAGTGATAGACAGGGCCTGGTGCCCCAGCATTTT	CASSDRQGLVPQHF
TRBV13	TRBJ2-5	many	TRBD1	TGTGCCAGCAGCTCGCTCTCAGGGGGCAGGGAGACCCAGTACTTC	CASSSLSGGRETQYF
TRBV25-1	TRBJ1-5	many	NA	TGTGCCAGCAGTGAATATTTTGAGGATCAGCCCCAGCATTTT	CASSEYFEDQPQHF